Described below is a single TCR beta chain sequence and its context. Its antigen has not been determined. No base quality values were provided; no much bigger clone lies one nucleotide off. The same CDR3 arises from other DNA sequences in this sample as well. The record originates from a study of graft-versus-host responses after intestinal transplantation (dated by TCRdb to 2020 to 2023). Regarding the research as a whole: The transplants that recipients received were multivisceral, liver-intestinal, or isolated intestinal. Anti-thymocyte globulin induction was given to all recipients, followed by maintenance tacrolimus and steroids for approximately three years. Bulk TCR-beta CDR3 sequencing was used to track graft-versus-host and host-versus-graft alloreactive T cell clones in the graft, circulation and bone marrow after intestinal transplantation. To identify alloreactive clones, pre-transplant mixed lymphocyte reaction products were sequenced and then compared with unstimulated pre-transplant donor and recipient T cells. Of the 20 to 25 intestinal transplant recipients enrolled in the cohort, one of whom was a retransplant, 3 patients without pretransplant specimens were excluded. A peak of at least 4% donor T cells among recipient peripheral blood mononuclear cells was the definition used for donor T cell macrochimerism. Rather than going through the commercial service, samples from a few later patients were sequenced in-house on an Illumina MiSeq and processed with MiXCR.

The protocol used for the library was the immunoSEQ multiplex PCR assay. For most patients, genomic DNA was isolated with the Qiagen DNeasy Blood and Tissue Kit and sent frozen to Adaptive Biotechnologies for TCR sequencing. Adaptive Biotechnologies carried out high-throughput TCR-beta CDR3 sequencing of genomic DNA for most patients. In the source study's methods: Adaptive's ImmunoSEQ software supplied the TCR sequencing data for 15 to 20 patients, while MiXCR and VDJtools were used to process a few other patients. To correct CD4 versus CD8 sorting errors, sequences present in both subsets at a frequency ratio below 5:1 were removed. Because the origin of CDR3 nucleotide sequences shared between donor and recipient could not be assigned, those sequences were removed. At least 2-fold expansion over unstimulated cells and a minimum CFSE-low frequency of 0.002% (template counts) or 0.001% (read counts) were required for clones to be classified as alloreactive. Mappable clones were those detected in sequenced pre-transplant spleen, lymph node, or MLR CFSE-low populations of the donor or recipient. Cumulative frequency of alloreactive clones was calculated as a percentage of all sequences weighted by copy number. The table was pulled from immuneACCESS by TCRdb, which kept in-frame rearrangements only. Such tables lose some clones; where checked, under half of the loss comes from unresolved V genes, and the rest has no known cause. Clone size and V and J calls were adopted from that table, with D and trimming inferred from the DNA. This sample comprises some 100,000 clones, just under 95% of them detected only once. The ten biggest clones cover approximately 0.064% of the sample.

The time point label, read with the paper, signifies: cells obtained before transplantation from donor or recipient. CD3+CD4+ and CD3+CD8+ populations were FACS-sorted from unstimulated pre-transplant donor and recipient cells taken from spleen or lymph nodes. The germline V gene specifies SGHTA as CDR1 and FQGTGA as CDR2. The CDR3 numbers 15 residues from cysteine through phenylalanine. CDR3 DNA only is kept here, 45 bases in frame from base 1. V is reduced by 0 bases and J by 0 bases, leaving a spacing of 6 bases between them. Beyond this particular receptor, the publication reports: GvH clones were detected in recipient bone marrow, and some appeared earlier in ileal mucosa or blood, consistent with an intestinal mucosal origin. The conclusions were limited by the relatively low number and heterogeneity of the intestinal transplant patients. High GvH to HvG T cell clonal ratios were observed in the allografts of patients with donor T cell macrochimerism. Peak levels of circulating GvH clones were associated with declines in HvG clones early after transplant.

Sequenced here: unstimulated CD8+ T cells sorted from spleen or lymph node cells, sampled before transplant. The receptor was derived from a human donor who was the organ donor for an intestinal transplant. This chain is built from TRBV7-3 and TRBJ2-1; the D gene identity is not certain. Here is the DNA: TGTGCCAGCAGCTTAACCCTTAGCTCCTACAATGAGCAGTTCTTC. This gives the protein CASSLTLSSYNEQFF.